The source of this TCR beta chain is a study of T cell repertoires in cytomegalovirus infection (dated by TCRdb to between 2018 and 2020). As for the study more broadly: Donor HLA type was relevant to the analysis, because carriage of CMV infection together with the matching HLA type was indicated by public TCR beta signatures.

The data were produced on an Illumina HiSeq 1500. TCRdb took the public reads, trimmed them with fastp at Q25, ran MiXCR for clone calling and kept in-frame beta chains. Each CDR3 protein gets just one entry, which takes the most common genes and DNA from the rows behind it. The sample table holds some 440,000 distinct CDR3 sequences, of which approximately 31% were seen once. Approximately 13% of the sample rests with the top ten. V loses 0 bases, J loses 1 base, and the germline ends lie 12 bases apart. The CDR3 sequence holds 16 residues, the cysteine and phenylalanine included. Only the CDR3 DNA is retained, 48 bases long and in frame from the first base. The germline V gene sets CDR1 to MGHRA and CDR2 to YSYEKL. General conclusions and limits of the study: Carriers of CMV infection plus the relevant HLA type were discriminated by the cumulative frequency of public TCR beta family members in the study cohort and in an independent roughly 340-donor cohort. In the ex vivo response, HLA-C-restricted CMV-specific TCR beta clonotypes were dominant, and in two of eight donors the single most frequent clonotype came from this HLA-C-restricted group.

Notes on this clonotype: Its specific antigen is unknown. No much larger clone exists at a distance of one base, and base qualities are not known.

The rearrangement combines TRBV4-1 with TRBJ2-5; the D gene is perhaps TRBD1, from 6 matching bases. The sample consisted of PBMCs. This receptor was identified in a human donor in good health (CMV status not recorded). Some clones in this sample may be carry-over from other donors' samples. The CDR3 region reads CASSQDSRGRQETQYF. The sequence in DNA is TGCGCCAGCAGCCAAGATTCCAGGGGTCGCCAAGAGACCCAGTACTTC.